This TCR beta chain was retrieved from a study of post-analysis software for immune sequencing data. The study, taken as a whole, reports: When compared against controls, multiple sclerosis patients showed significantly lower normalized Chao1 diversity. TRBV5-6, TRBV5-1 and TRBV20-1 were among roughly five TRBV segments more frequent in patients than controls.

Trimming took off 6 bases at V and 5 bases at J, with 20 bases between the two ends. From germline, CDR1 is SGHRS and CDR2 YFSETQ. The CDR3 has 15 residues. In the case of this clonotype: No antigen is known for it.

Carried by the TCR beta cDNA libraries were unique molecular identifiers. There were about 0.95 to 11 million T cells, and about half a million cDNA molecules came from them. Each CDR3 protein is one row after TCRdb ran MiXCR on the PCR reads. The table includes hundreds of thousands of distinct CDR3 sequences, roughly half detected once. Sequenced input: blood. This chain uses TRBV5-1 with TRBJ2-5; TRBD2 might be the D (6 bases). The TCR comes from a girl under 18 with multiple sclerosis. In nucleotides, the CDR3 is TGCGCCAGCAACCTCGGGACTCAACCCGGGGAGACCCAGTACTTC. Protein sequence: CASNLGTQPGETQYF.